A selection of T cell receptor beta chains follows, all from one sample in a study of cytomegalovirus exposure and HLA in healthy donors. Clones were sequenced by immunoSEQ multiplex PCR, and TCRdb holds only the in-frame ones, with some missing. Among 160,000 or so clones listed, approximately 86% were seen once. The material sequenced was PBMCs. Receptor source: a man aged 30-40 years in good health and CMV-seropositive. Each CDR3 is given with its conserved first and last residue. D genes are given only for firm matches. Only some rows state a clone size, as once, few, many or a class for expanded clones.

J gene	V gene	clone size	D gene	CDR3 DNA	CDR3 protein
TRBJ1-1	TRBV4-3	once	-	TGCGCCAGCAGCCAAGGTTCCAGGGGGAACACTGAAGCTTTCTTT	CASSQGSRGNTEAFF
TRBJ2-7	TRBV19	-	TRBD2	TGTGCCAGTAGTATGGGACTAGCGGAGGGCTACGAGCAGTACTTC	CASSMGLAEGYEQYF
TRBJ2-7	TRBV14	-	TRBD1	TGTGCCAGCAGCCGACATGGGACAGGAGGCCACGAGCAGTACTTC	CASSRHGTGGHEQYF
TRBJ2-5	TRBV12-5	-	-	TGTGCTAGTGGGCCGAGACAGTCCCTCCGAGAGACCCAGTACTTC	CASGPRQSLRETQYF
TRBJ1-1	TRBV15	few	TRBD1	TGTGCCACCAGCAGAGAAACAACAGGGGACGCTTTCTTT	CATSRETTGDAFF
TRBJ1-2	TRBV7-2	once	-	TGTGCCAGCAGCTACGACAGGCCGACAGGCTACACCTTC	CASSYDRPTGYTF
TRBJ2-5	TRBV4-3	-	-	TGCGCCAGCAGCCCTACTGCCGGGAACAAAGAGACCCAGTACTTC	CASSPTAGNKETQYF
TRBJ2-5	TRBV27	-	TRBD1	TGTGCCAGCAGTTTAGTCCCCACAGGGGGCAGGTCAGAGACCCAGTACTTC	CASSLVPTGGRSETQYF
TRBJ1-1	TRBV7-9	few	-	TGTGCCAGCAGCCGGGAGACTAGAGGGGCTTTCTTT	CASSRETRGAFF
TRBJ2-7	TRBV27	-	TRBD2	TGTGCCAGCAGTTTATCCCCAGCAGCGGGGGCCTCCTACGAGCAGTACTTC	CASSLSPAAGASYEQYF
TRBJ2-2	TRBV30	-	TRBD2	TGTGCCTGCCCTCGGGGGGGGCGCGGAGGGGAGCTGTTTTTT	CACPRGGRGGELFF
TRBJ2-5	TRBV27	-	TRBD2	TGTGCCAGCAGTCTACAGGGACTAGCGGGGAAGGAGACCCAGTACTTC	CASSLQGLAGKETQYF
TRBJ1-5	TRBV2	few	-	TGTGCCAGCAGTGAACGGGACACATATCAGCCCCAGCATTTT	CASSERDTYQPQHF
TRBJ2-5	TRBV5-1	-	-	TGCGCCAGCAGCCATCAAGAGACCCAGTACTTC	CASSHQETQYF
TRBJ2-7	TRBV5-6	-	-	TGTGCCAGCAGCTCCGAGTCCACAGGGTTCTACGAGCAGTACTTC	CASSSESTGFYEQYF
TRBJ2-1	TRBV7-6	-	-	TGTGCCAGCAGCTTAGCGGGTAGAGGGTACAATGAGCAGTTCTTC	CASSLAGRGYNEQFF
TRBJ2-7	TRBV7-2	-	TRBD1	TGTGCCAGCAGCCTACGGACAGGGCGGGACTACGAGCAGTACTTC	CASSLRTGRDYEQYF
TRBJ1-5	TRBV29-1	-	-	TGCAGCGTTGCTACAGGCGGTAGCAATCAGCCCCAGCATTTT	CSVATGGSNQPQHF
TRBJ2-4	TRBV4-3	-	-	TGCGCCAGCAGCCAAGGCAGGGGTGAAAACATTCAGTACTTC	CASSQGRGENIQYF
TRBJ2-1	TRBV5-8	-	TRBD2	TGTGCCAGCAGGCGACTAGCGGGGGGGGACAATGAGCAGTTCTTC	CASRRLAGGDNEQFF
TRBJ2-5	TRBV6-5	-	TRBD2	TGTGCCATCAGTGAGGGAGGGCTAGAGACCCAGTACTTC	CAISEGGLETQYF
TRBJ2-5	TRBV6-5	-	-	TGTGCCAGCAGTTATAGAAACCACCAAGAGACCCAGTACTTC	CASSYRNHQETQYF
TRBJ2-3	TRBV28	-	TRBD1	TGTGCCAGCAGCGCCGGGACAGGGATAACAGATACGCAGTATTTT	CASSAGTGITDTQYF
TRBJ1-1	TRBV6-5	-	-	TGTGCCAGCAGTTACCTCAGGGGCGGTGAAGCTTTCTTT	CASSYLRGGEAFF